The rows below give T cell receptor beta chains drawn from one sample of a study of T-cell reconstitution after alpha-beta-depleted transplantation in children. TCRdb recomputed calls from the PCR reads with MiXCR, one row per CDR3 protein. The profile shows roughly 200,000 distinct CDR3 sequences, about 6.4% of them singletons. This material consisted of PBMCs from the stem cell graft donor, taken from the stem cell graft. These receptors originate from a human donor who donated a stem cell graft to a child with Wiskott-Aldrich syndrome. CDR3s include the opening cysteine and the closing phenylalanine or tryptophan. The D gene is left open where the match is weak. Only part of the rows carry a size: once, few, many, or a class if the clone is expanded.

CDR3 DNA | CDR3 protein | clone size | J gene | V gene | D gene
TGTGCCACCAGCAGGCCGGGACTTACCAATGAGCAGTTCTTC | CATSRPGLTNEQFF | many | TRBJ2-1 | TRBV15 | NA
TGTGCCAGCAGCCCCAGGGACAGGGCCAAGAACACTGAAGCTTTCTTT | CASSPRDRAKNTEAFF | NA | TRBJ1-1 | TRBV7-8 | TRBD1
TGTGCCAGCACGAGGACGGTCCCCGGGGAGCTGTTTTTT | CASTRTVPGELFF | many | TRBJ2-2 | TRBV28 | NA
TGTGCCAGCTCACCCCAAGGACTAGCGGGAGGGTTCTACGAGCAGTACTTC | CASSPQGLAGGFYEQYF | NA | TRBJ2-7 | TRBV18 | TRBD2
TGTGCCAGCAGTTCCCCCCGGGGCTACGAGCAGTACTTC | CASSSPRGYEQYF | many | TRBJ2-7 | TRBV12-3/TRBV12-4 | NA
TGTGCCAGCAGCTTAGCGCTAGCGGGAGCTGGCGGGGAGCTGTTTTTT | CASSLALAGAGGELFF | NA | TRBJ2-2 | TRBV7-9 | TRBD2
TGTGCCAGCAGCTTTCCGGCTGGGGTCACAGATACGCAGTATTTT | CASSFPAGVTDTQYF | many | TRBJ2-3 | TRBV7-2 | NA
TGCAGTGCTAGCCTTAAACGTGGGGGTGAGCAGTTCTTC | CSASLKRGGEQFF | many | TRBJ2-1 | TRBV20-1 | NA
TGTGCCAGCAGCTCTAGCGGGGAGCCCACCTACGAGCAGTACTTC | CASSSSGEPTYEQYF | few | TRBJ2-7 | TRBV7-9 | TRBD2
TGCGCCAGCAGCCTACAGGGGGATCAGCCCCAGCATTTT | CASSLQGDQPQHF | NA | TRBJ1-5 | TRBV5-1 | TRBD1
TGCAGTGCTAGACAGGAAGTTGAAGCTTTCTTT | CSARQEVEAFF | NA | TRBJ1-1 | TRBV20-1 | NA
TGCGCCAGCAGCCTTATTCTGACAGGGGAAGAGACCCAGTACTTC | CASSLILTGEETQYF | NA | TRBJ2-5 | TRBV5-1 | TRBD1
TGTGCCAGCTCCCCGGAGGGAAACACCATATATTTT | CASSPEGNTIYF | many | TRBJ1-3 | TRBV18 | NA
TGTGCCAGCAGCTTGAACAGGCTTGCTACGCAGTATTTT | CASSLNRLATQYF | many | TRBJ2-3 | TRBV5-6 | NA
TGCAGTGGGATGCTTTCAGGTCAGCCCCAGCATTTT | CSGMLSGQPQHF | many | TRBJ1-5 | TRBV20-1 | NA
TGCGCCAGCAGCACCGGGCTTCATCGGGGGACGTCCTACGAGCAGTACTTC | CASSTGLHRGTSYEQYF | many | TRBJ2-7 | TRBV5-1 | NA
TGTGCTTGTCAGGGGGCCTATAATTCACCCCTCCACTTT | CACQGAYNSPLHF | NA | TRBJ1-6 | TRBV5-4 | TRBD1
TGTGCCTGGAGTGAGTCAGCATATACGCAGTATTTT | CAWSESAYTQYF | many | TRBJ2-3 | TRBV30 | NA
TGTGCCAGCAGTCCCCGGGGCAGGGGCAACCGCACAGATACGCAGTATTTT | CASSPRGRGNRTDTQYF | NA | TRBJ2-3 | TRBV12-3/TRBV12-4 | NA
TGTGCCAGCAGTTCTCCCCGGCGGGGGCCCTACAATGAGCAGTTCTTC | CASSSPRRGPYNEQFF | NA | TRBJ2-1 | TRBV6-5 | NA
TGTGCCAGCACTCCGGACAGGTACAATGAGCAGTTCTTC | CASTPDRYNEQFF | many | TRBJ2-1 | TRBV6-6 | TRBD1
TGTGCCAGCAGCTCCCCGCTGGGGGTGGGACCTTCCTACGAGCAGTACTTC | CASSSPLGVGPSYEQYF | many | TRBJ2-7 | TRBV5-6 | NA
TGTGCCAGCTCACCAAGAGTTGAAGGGGGCGATCAGCCCCAGCATTTT | CASSPRVEGGDQPQHF | many | TRBJ1-5 | TRBV18 | TRBD1
TGTGCCAGCAGCCCTCGGACTAGCGGGAGGAAACTCTACAATGAGCAGTTCTTC | CASSPRTSGRKLYNEQFF | many | TRBJ2-1 | TRBV9 | TRBD2
TGTGCCAGTAGTATAACCCGGGGTGGACTAGCTATTAACTACAATGAGCAGTTCTTC | CASSITRGGLAINYNEQFF | few | TRBJ2-1 | TRBV19 | TRBD2
TGCGCCAGCTCTGTAAGAGGGACAGGGATCTACGAGCAGTACTTC | CASSVRGTGIYEQYF | many | TRBJ2-7 | TRBV10-2 | TRBD1
TGCAGTGCTACCGGGACTAGCCCCAATGAGCAGTTCTTC | CSATGTSPNEQFF | many | TRBJ2-1 | TRBV20-1 | TRBD2
TGTGCCACCAGCCCCCCCGGGACAGGGAACGAAGCTTTCTTT | CATSPPGTGNEAFF | many | TRBJ1-1 | TRBV15 | TRBD1
TGTGCCAGCAGCTTAACTGTAGGCACAGATACGCAGTATTTT | CASSLTVGTDTQYF | many | TRBJ2-3 | TRBV11-2 | NA
TGCAGTGCTAGAGTAGGGGGTGACGTCTCCTACGAGCAGTACTTC | CSARVGGDVSYEQYF | many | TRBJ2-7 | TRBV20-1 | NA
TGTGCCAGCTCACCCGGGACCTTGGGAGATACGCAGTATTTT | CASSPGTLGDTQYF | NA | TRBJ2-3 | TRBV18 | NA
TGTGCCAGCAGCCTGGGCAGGGGGCATCCAGAGACCCAGTACTTC | CASSLGRGHPETQYF | few | TRBJ2-5 | TRBV5-5 | TRBD1
TGCGCCAGCAGCCGGGACCGAGGGACCTACGAGCAGTACTTC | CASSRDRGTYEQYF | many | TRBJ2-7 | TRBV4-1 | NA
TGTGCCAGCAGCCCGGGACCGAACACCGGGGAGCTGTTTTTT | CASSPGPNTGELFF | many | TRBJ2-2 | TRBV11-2 | NA
TGCGCCAGCAGCTTGACGACAGGGTACACTGAAGCTTTCTTT | CASSLTTGYTEAFF | many | TRBJ1-1 | TRBV5-1 | TRBD1
TGCAGCGTTGCTCGCTCGGGGGCGCGGAACGAGCAGTACTTC | CSVARSGARNEQYF | many | TRBJ2-7 | TRBV29-1 | NA
TGTGCCAGCAGTCGTAGCAGGGTCAGCAATCAGCCCCAGCATTTT | CASSRSRVSNQPQHF | many | TRBJ1-5 | TRBV2 | NA
TGTGCCAGCAGCCAACCAGGACTGTTGAACACTGAAGCTTTCTTT | CASSQPGLLNTEAFF | few | TRBJ1-1 | TRBV4-2 | NA
TGCAGTGCTGGTGGTCCGGGGTTAGATACGCAGTATTTT | CSAGGPGLDTQYF | many | TRBJ2-3 | TRBV20-1 | NA
TGCAGCGTTGAGGGCGGGAGGCGCTCCTACAATGAGCAGTTCTTC | CSVEGGRRSYNEQFF | many | TRBJ2-1 | TRBV29-1 | TRBD2
TGTGCCAGCAGTGACGGAGCGGGGTCCTACAATGAGCAGTTCTTC | CASSDGAGSYNEQFF | many | TRBJ2-1 | TRBV6-4 | TRBD2
TGTGCCTTGAGGGGTAATACTTCCGCCGGGGAGCTGTTTTTT | CALRGNTSAGELFF | many | TRBJ2-2 | TRBV12-3/TRBV12-4 | NA
TGCGCCAGCAGCCAAGATGTCCAAAAATACAATGAGCAGTTCTTC | CASSQDVQKYNEQFF | many | TRBJ2-1 | TRBV4-1 | NA
TGCGCCAGCAGCCAAGATTCGGGACTACAAGAGACCCAGTACTTC | CASSQDSGLQETQYF | many | TRBJ2-5 | TRBV4-1 | TRBD2
TGTGCCAGCAGTTACGGGGTTAGCAATCAGCCCCAGCATTTT | CASSYGVSNQPQHF | few | TRBJ1-5 | TRBV6-2/TRBV6-3 | NA
TGTGCCAGCCGACAGGGGGATTGGCCCCAGCATTTT | CASRQGDWPQHF | many | TRBJ1-5 | TRBV7-9 | TRBD1
TGCGCCAGCAGCTTGTGGACAGGAGGAGCCTCTGGGGCCAACGTCCTGACTTTC | CASSLWTGGASGANVLTF | few | TRBJ2-6 | TRBV5-1 | TRBD1